The source of this T cell receptor beta chain is a study of STAT3 mutations in large granular lymphocyte leukemia. Study-level information: Immunosuppressive therapy was given to more than half of T-LGLL patients. General study results and limits: In some patients, a small highly pathogenic clone possibly went undetected. All newly emerging clones after therapy were STAT3 wild type. In T-cell large granular lymphocyte leukemia, about half of patients showed multiple immunodominant subclonotypes.

Germline V gene sequence: CDR1 SEHNR, CDR2 FQNEAQ (reference sequence). Between the trimmed V and J ends, which lost 0 bases and 4 bases, there was a span of 2 bases. This CDR3 has 12 amino acids. Details on this clone: The antigen is not known.

Sequenced by immunoSEQ multiplex PCR; TCRdb stores in-frame clones only, minus some. The sample includes some 3,500 clones, 65% to 75% of them seen just once. Sequenced: peripheral blood mononuclear cells. The TCR was taken from a man aged 55 to 70 with T-cell large granular lymphocyte leukemia. Some clones in this sample may be carry-over from other donors' samples. The chain is built from TRBV7-9 and TRBJ2-3; D ambiguous. CDR3 sequence (DNA): TGTGCCAGCAGCTTAGCGTCAGATACGCAGTATTTT. Its protein product is CASSLASDTQYF. Full variable domain (rest looked up from reference TRBV7-9 and TRBJ2-3): DTGVSQNPRHKITKRGQNVTFRCDPISEHNRLYWYRQTLGQGPEFLTYFQNEAQLEKSRLLSDRFSAERPKGSFSTLEIQRTEQGDSAMYLCASSLASDTQYFGPGTRLTVL.